The source of this TCR beta chain is a study of T cells in Graves' hyperthyroidism and ophthalmopathy. Whole-study results and caveats: Blood also showed most of the thyroid clonotypes that were expanded above 0.001.

Across 18 months, stable Graves' hyperthyroidism was marked by no progression to ophthalmopathy. The CDR3 extends over 14 amino acids. Trimming cost V 9 bases and J 6 bases, with 18 bases left between them. Germline assignment: CDR1 MNHNS and CDR2 SASEGT. This clonotype was picked up many times. Antigen unknown. Amplification of TCR beta CDR3 regions was performed using RNA transcripts as template. TCR CDR3 regions were first amplified by RT-PCR with HTBI primers. TCRdb redid the calling of the multiplex PCR reads with MiXCR, one entry per CDR3 protein. There are some 180,000 distinct CDR3 sequences in the sample; 17% occur only once, and around 27% lies in the top ten.

The chain has TRBV6-1 and TRBJ1-5; TRBD1 might be the D (6 bases). Source material: blood. This sequence was found in a woman in her forties or fifties with Graves' hyperthyroidism. CDR3 in DNA: TGTGCCAGTTTGGGGGCCCGCCTATTTCAGCCCCAGCATTTT. Amino acids: CASLGARLFQPQHF.